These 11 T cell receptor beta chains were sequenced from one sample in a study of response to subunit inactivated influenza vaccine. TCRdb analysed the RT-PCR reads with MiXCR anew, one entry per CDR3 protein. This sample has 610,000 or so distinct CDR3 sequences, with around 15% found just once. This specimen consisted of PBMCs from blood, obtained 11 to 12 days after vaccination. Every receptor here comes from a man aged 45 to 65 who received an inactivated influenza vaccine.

CDR3 nucleotides: TGTGCCATCAGTGAGCCTTCGGAGGGGTGGAATGAGCAGTTCTTC. This translates into CAISEPSEGWNEQFF. This chain uses TRBV10-3 with TRBJ2-1; a weak D match, TRBD2 (6 bases). The germline V gene has CDR1 ENHRY and CDR2 SYGVKD. The V gene lost 2 bases and the J gene lost 7 bases, with 15 bases spanning the gap. CDR3 length equals 15 residues.

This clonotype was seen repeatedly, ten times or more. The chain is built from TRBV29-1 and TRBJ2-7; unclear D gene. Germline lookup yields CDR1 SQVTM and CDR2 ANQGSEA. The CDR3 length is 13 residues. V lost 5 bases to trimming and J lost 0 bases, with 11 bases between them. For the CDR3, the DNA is TGCAGCGTTCTTAGGAAGAGCTCCTACGAGCAGTACTTC. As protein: CSVLRKSSYEQYF.

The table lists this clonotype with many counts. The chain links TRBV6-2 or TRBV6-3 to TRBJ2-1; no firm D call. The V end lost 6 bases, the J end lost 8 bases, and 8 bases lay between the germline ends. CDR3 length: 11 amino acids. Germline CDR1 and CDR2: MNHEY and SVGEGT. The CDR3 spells CASSPAYEQFF. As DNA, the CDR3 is TGTGCCAGCAGCCCCGCCTATGAGCAGTTCTTC.

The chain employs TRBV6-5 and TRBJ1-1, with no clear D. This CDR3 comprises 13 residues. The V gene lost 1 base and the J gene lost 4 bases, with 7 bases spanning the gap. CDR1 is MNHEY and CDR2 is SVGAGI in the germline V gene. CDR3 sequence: CASSYFSSTEAFF. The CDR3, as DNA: TGTGCCAGCAGTTACTTTTCGAGCACTGAAGCTTTCTTT.

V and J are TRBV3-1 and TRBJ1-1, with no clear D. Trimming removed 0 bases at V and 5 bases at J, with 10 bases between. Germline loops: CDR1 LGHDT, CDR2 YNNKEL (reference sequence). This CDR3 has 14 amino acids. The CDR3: CASSQELLFTEAFF. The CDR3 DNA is TGTGCCAGCAGCCAAGAACTGTTATTTACTGAAGCTTTCTTT.

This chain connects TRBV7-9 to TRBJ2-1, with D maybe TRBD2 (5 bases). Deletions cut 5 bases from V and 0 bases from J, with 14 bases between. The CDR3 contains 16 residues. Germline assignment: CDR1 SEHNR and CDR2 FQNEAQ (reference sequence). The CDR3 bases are TGTGCCAGCAGCCCCCCCCGGGAAGACTCCTACAATGAGCAGTTCTTC. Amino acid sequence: CASSPPREDSYNEQFF. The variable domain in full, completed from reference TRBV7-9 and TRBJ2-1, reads DTGVSQNPRHKITKRGQNVTFRCDPISEHNRLYWYRQTLGQGPEFLTYFQNEAQLEKSRLLSDRFSAERPKGSFSTLEIQRTEQGDSAMYLCASSPPREDSYNEQFFGPGTRLTVL.

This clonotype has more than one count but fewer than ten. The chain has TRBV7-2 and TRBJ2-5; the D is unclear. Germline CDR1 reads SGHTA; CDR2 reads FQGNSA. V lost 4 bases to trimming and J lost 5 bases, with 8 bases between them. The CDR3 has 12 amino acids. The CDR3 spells CASSSLYETQYF. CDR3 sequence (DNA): TGTGCCAGCAGCTCTTTGTACGAGACCCAGTACTTC.

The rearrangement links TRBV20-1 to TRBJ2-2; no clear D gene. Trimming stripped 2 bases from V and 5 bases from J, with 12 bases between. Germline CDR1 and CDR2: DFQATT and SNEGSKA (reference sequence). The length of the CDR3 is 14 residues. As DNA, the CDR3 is TGCAGTGCTAGAAGGACCCCGAGGACCGGGGAGCTGTTTTTT. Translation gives CSARRTPRTGELFF.

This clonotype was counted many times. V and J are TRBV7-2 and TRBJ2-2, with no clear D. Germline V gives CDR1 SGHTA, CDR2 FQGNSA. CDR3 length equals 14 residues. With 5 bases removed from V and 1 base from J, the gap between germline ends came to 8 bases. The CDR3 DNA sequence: TGTGCCAGCAGCCCCACAAGGAACACCGGGGAGCTGTTTTTT. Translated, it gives CASSPTRNTGELFF. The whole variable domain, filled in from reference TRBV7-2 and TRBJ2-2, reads GAGVSQSPSNKVTEKGKDVELRCDPISGHTALYWYRQSLGQGLEFLIYFQGNSAPDKSGLPSDRFSAERTGGSVSTLTIQRTQQEDSAVYLCASSPTRNTGELFFGEGSRLTVL.

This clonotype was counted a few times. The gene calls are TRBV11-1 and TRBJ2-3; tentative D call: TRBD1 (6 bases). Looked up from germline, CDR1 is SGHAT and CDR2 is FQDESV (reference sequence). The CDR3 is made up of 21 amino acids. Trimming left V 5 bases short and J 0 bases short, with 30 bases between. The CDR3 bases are TGTGCCAGCAGCCAGTTAAGCAGCGGAGAAGTCTGGGGGCATAGCACAGATACGCAGTATTTT. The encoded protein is CASSQLSSGEVWGHSTDTQYF.

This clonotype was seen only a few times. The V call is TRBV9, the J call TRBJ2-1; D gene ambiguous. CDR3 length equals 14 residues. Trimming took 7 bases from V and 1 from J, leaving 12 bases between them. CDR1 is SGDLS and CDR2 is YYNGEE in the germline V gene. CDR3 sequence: CASGPGSSYNEQFF. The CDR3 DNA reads TGTGCCAGCGGGCCCGGCAGTTCCTACAATGAGCAGTTCTTC.